The T cell receptor (beta chain) described here comes from a study of blood T cells in healthy people across ages. For the study at large: Per two T cells, template switching captured roughly one barcoded beta molecule.

A second PCR, run for roughly 7 to 11 cycles, used a sample-barcoded 5' primer plus a J-beta primer mix. Each CDR3 protein gets one entry after TCRdb re-called the 5' RACE reads with MiXCR. The sample contains approximately 1.5 million distinct CDR3 sequences, 40% to 45% of which appear only once. A minimum of 5 micrograms of total RNA was extracted per sample. The study, taken as a whole, reports: TCR beta diversity per million T cells fell roughly linearly with age.

This CDR3 contains 15 residues. The germline V gene encodes CDR1 SNHLY and CDR2 FYNNEI. V lost 6 bases, J lost 1 base, and 15 bases lay in between. Only a few counts were recorded for this clonotype. What it binds is unknown. Sequencing was carried out using blood. J is TRBJ2-5 and V is TRBV2, with a possible D match to TRBD2 (7 bases). This TCR was recovered from a woman aged 18 to 35 in good health. CDR3 in DNA: TGTGCCAGCAGCCCCATAGGGGGGGGCCAAGAGACCCAGTACTTC. Its protein is CASSPIGGGQETQYF.